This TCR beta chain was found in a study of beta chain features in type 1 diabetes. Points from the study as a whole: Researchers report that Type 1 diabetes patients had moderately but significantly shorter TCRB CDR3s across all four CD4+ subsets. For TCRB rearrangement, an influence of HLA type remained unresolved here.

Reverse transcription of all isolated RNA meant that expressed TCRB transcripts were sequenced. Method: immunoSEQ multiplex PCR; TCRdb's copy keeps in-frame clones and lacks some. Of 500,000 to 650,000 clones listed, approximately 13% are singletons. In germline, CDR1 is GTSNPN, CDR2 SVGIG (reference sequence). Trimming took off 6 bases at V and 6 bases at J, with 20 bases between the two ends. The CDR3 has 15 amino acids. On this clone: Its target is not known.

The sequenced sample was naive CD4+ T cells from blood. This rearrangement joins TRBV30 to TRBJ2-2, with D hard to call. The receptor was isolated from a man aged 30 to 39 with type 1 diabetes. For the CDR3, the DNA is TGTGCCTGTCCTAGATGGCCCGTCGCTCCCGGGGAGCTGTTTTTT. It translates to CACPRWPVAPGELFF.